Sequencing of this TCR beta chain was carried out in a study of Graves' ophthalmopathy and Graves' hyperthyroidism. No ophthalmopathy within 18 months of follow-up signified stable hyperthyroidism. The table lists this clonotype with many counts. From RNA, the CDR3 regions of TCR beta chains were amplified and sequenced. After a first-round RT-PCR with HTBI primers, a second-round multiplex PCR was run. TCRdb analysed the multiplex PCR reads with MiXCR anew, one entry per CDR3 protein. Of about 400,000 distinct CDR3 sequences listed, 15% to 19% were seen once; the top ten hold approximately 7%. Trimming pared 5 bases from V and 0 bases from J, leaving 16 bases between. Germline V gene lookup returns CDR1 SGHAT and CDR2 FQNNGV. The CDR3 contains 16 residues.

The specimen sequenced was peripheral blood. This chain uses TRBV11-2 with TRBJ2-5; D may correspond to TRBD1 or TRBD2 (5 bases each). This sequence was found in a young woman with stable Graves' hyperthyroidism. The DNA for the CDR3 is TGTGCCAGCAGCCCAATACTAGGGGAATACCAAGAGACCCAGTACTTC. Translated, it gives CASSPILGEYQETQYF.